Shown below are 9 T cell receptor beta chains from a single sample sequenced in a study of T cells in Graves' hyperthyroidism and ophthalmopathy. Regions amplified from RNA transcripts were the TCR beta CDR3 regions. Primed by the HTBI set, a first-round RT-PCR was run on the TCR CDR3. TCRdb reprocessed the multiplex PCR reads via MiXCR and lists one record per CDR3 protein. This table has 450,000 to 650,000 distinct CDR3 sequences, approximately 15% appearing once. The source material was blood. The source is a young woman with Graves' ophthalmopathy.

This clonotype has ten or more counts. J is TRBJ2-1 and V is TRBV6-2 or TRBV6-3; 8 nucleotides line up with TRBD2. Losses at the gene ends were 1 base for V and 7 bases for J; bases not matched to a gene: 9. CDR1 and CDR2 (germline): MNHEY, SVGEGT. The CDR3 totals 16 residues. In DNA, the CDR3 is TGTGCCAGCAGTTACTGGGCGGGAGGATCGGGTAATGAGCAGTTCTTC. This sequence encodes CASSYWAGGSGNEQFF.

The chain recombines TRBV20-1 with TRBJ2-7; D is ambiguous. Looked up from germline, CDR1 is DFQATT and CDR2 is SNEGSKA (reference sequence). The V end lost 6 bases, the J end lost 2 bases, and 14 bases lay between the germline ends. The CDR3 length is 13 residues. Here the CDR3 DNA reads TGCAGTGCCACCCCTGACAACCCCTACGAGCAGTACTTC. Translating it yields CSATPDNPYEQYF.

Notes on this clonotype: This may arise from a read error, as a much more abundant clone is one base away. The chain links TRBV11-1 to TRBJ1-5, with D unresolved. Trimming took 0 bases from V and 5 from J, leaving 17 bases between them. The CDR3 runs 17 residues. Germline V gives CDR1 SGHAT, CDR2 FQDESV (reference sequence). The CDR3 sequence is CASSLADLDVGDQPQHF. CDR3 nucleotides: TGTGCCAGCAGCTTAGCCGACCTGGACGTGGGCGATCAGCCCCAGCATTTT.

The genes are TRBV12-3 or TRBV12-4 and TRBJ1-2; D remains unclear. This CDR3 is built from 14 residues. The germline V and J ends were trimmed by 5 bases and 3 bases, with 13 bases remaining between them. The CDR3, as DNA: TGTGCCAGCAGTCCGGGCCCGGGTCACTATGGCTACACCTTC. This encodes CASSPGPGHYGYTF.

This clonotype showed up many times. The chain has TRBV7-2 and TRBJ2-3; D perhaps matches TRBD1 (6 bases). Germline V gene sequence: CDR1 SGHTA, CDR2 FQGNSA. This CDR3 has 15 amino acids. V was pared by 4 bases and J by 1 base, with 12 bases between. CDR3 sequence reads: CASSSPGVGTDTQYF. The CDR3 DNA reads TGTGCCAGCAGCTCGCCAGGGGTGGGCACAGATACGCAGTATTTT.

This clonotype was seen repeatedly, ten times or more. The chain links TRBV11-3 to TRBJ2-3; 10 bases are a match to TRBD2. The CDR3 contains 16 residues. V shed 5 bases, J shed 2 bases, and the junction held 7 bases outside the gene matches. The germline V gene has CDR1 SGHNT and CDR2 YENEEA. The DNA for the CDR3 is TGTGCCAGCAGCGTCAGGACTAGCGGCTCCACAGATACGCAGTATTTT. It translates to CASSVRTSGSTDTQYF.

This chain uses TRBV5-1 with TRBJ2-2, with TRBD2 identical over 8 bases. With 3 bases clipped from V and 6 bases from J, the junction kept 4 bases outside the gene matches. This CDR3 is 14 amino acids long. Germline lookup yields CDR1 SGHRS and CDR2 YFSETQ. The CDR3 region has the DNA TGCGCCAGCAGCTCGGGACTAGGGGCCGGGGAGCTGTTTTTT. Translating gives CASSSGLGAGELFF.

This clonotype was found a few times. This sequence joins TRBV12-3 or TRBV12-4 and TRBJ1-5; 9 nucleotides align to TRBD1. The V segment lost 9 bases and the J segment 5 bases; nucleotides outside the gene matches: 5. This CDR3 has 13 residues. The CDR3 loop reads CASVQGAYQPQHF. The CDR3 nucleotides read TGTGCCAGTGTACAGGGGGCCTATCAGCCCCAGCATTTT.

This clonotype has ten or more counts. This chain joins TRBV10-3 and TRBJ1-1; 8 bases fit TRBD1. CDR1 is ENHRY, CDR2 SYGVKD, per germline. The CDR3 length is 13 residues. V was pared by 3 bases and J by 8 bases, with 5 bases of the junction left unmatched. As DNA, the CDR3 is TGTGCCATCAGTGATGGACAGGGTGCGGAAGCTTTCTTT. Translating it yields CAISDGQGAEAFF.